The 17 T cell receptor beta chains below come from one sample, sequenced in a study of T cells in Graves' hyperthyroidism and ophthalmopathy. RNA transcripts were the template for amplifying TCR beta CDR3 regions. With the HTBI primer set, the TCR CDR3 went through a first round of RT-PCR. MiXCR, run by TCRdb on the multiplex PCR reads, gives a single entry per CDR3 protein. Here the sample spans more than 150,000 distinct CDR3 sequences, over 15% being singletons. Source material: blood. The receptor set was obtained from a woman aged 45-60 years with Graves' hyperthyroidism.

This clonotype has a count of ten or more. The chain employs TRBV4-2 and TRBJ2-7, with TRBD1 matching over 7 bases. This CDR3 is built from 15 residues. The V segment lost 5 bases and the J segment 3 bases; nucleotides outside the gene matches: 10. The germline V gene encodes CDR1 LGHNA and CDR2 YNFKEQ. The CDR3 loop reads CASSSSETGHYEQYF. As DNA, the CDR3 is TGTGCCAGCAGCTCCTCCGAGACAGGGCACTACGAGCAGTACTTC.

This clonotype was seen ten or more times. This sequence joins TRBV4-2 and TRBJ1-5; 9 nucleotides agree with TRBD1. The CDR3 has 15 residues. V lost 4 bases to trimming and J lost 5 bases; unmatched junction nucleotides: 6. The germline CDR1 and CDR2 sequences are LGHNA and YNFKEQ. The CDR3 nucleotides are TGTGCCAGCAGCCCCTTGGGACAGGGTGATCAGCCCCAGCATTTT. Protein sequence: CASSPLGQGDQPQHF.

This clonotype was found many times. The rearrangement links TRBV6-2 or TRBV6-3 to TRBJ1-5; D perhaps matches TRBD1 (6 bases). The CDR3 has 15 amino acids. Trimming removed 8 bases from V and 3 bases from J, with 17 bases in between. Germline CDR1 is MNHEY and CDR2 is SVGEGT. The CDR3 DNA reads as TGTGCCAGCCTCCACTCGGACAGACCCAATCAGCCCCAGCATTTT. Its protein product is CASLHSDRPNQPQHF.

This clonotype was detected many times. The chain employs TRBV20-1 and TRBJ2-5; 7 bases map to TRBD1. J was trimmed by 1 base and V by 1 base; bases with no gene match: 9. Germline V gene data show CDR1 as DFQATT and CDR2 as SNEGSKA (reference sequence). The CDR3 runs 16 residues. CDR3 region: CSARGRQGRAQETQYF. CDR3 in DNA: TGCAGTGCTAGAGGCAGACAGGGTCGCGCCCAAGAGACCCAGTACTTC.

This chain joins TRBV4-1 and TRBJ2-5; the match to TRBD2 covers 7 bases. Germline loops: CDR1 MGHRA, CDR2 YSYEKL. The CDR3 runs to 14 residues. Trimming removed 4 bases from V and 5 bases from J; junction bases left unmatched: 7. CDR3 in DNA: TGCGCCAGCAGCCTCAGCGGGACGAGGGAGACCCAGTACTTC. Translated: CASSLSGTRETQYF.

This clonotype was seen many times. The V and J genes are TRBV7-2 and TRBJ1-2, with 9 bases matching TRBD1. Germline CDR1 reads SGHTA; CDR2 reads FQGNSA. This CDR3 region has 15 residues. Trimming cost V 2 bases and J 7 bases; bases outside gene matches: 8. The DNA for the CDR3 is TGTGCCAGCAGCTTAATGGAGACAGGGGGTCTTGGCTACACCTTC. Protein: CASSLMETGGLGYTF.

This clonotype has a count of ten or more. The chain carries TRBV11-2 and TRBJ1-3; D might be TRBD1 (5 bases). Germline CDR1 SGHAT, CDR2 FQNNGV. This CDR3 has 16 amino acids. V gave up 5 bases and J gave up 4 bases, with 18 bases separating them. The CDR3 sequence: CASSSLPRGSGNTIYF. The CDR3 nucleotides read TGTGCCAGCAGCAGCTTGCCTAGGGGTTCCGGAAACACCATATATTTT.

The table lists this clonotype with many counts. The J gene is TRBJ2-5, the V gene TRBV12-3 or TRBV12-4, with 9 bases aligning to TRBD2. J gave up 4 bases and V 5 bases, and 14 bases lay outside the gene matches. The CDR3 is 17 amino acids. CDR3 nucleotide sequence: TGTGCCAGCAGTCCTGGAGGCGGGGGGGTTAAGGGAGAGACCCAGTACTTC. Protein product: CASSPGGGGVKGETQYF.

This clonotype has a count of ten or more. The V gene is TRBV5-1, the J gene TRBJ1-2; D remains unclear. V lost 0 bases and J 7 bases, leaving 16 bases between the germline ends. The CDR3 totals 15 residues. Germline lookup yields CDR1 SGHRS and CDR2 YFSETQ. As DNA, the CDR3 is TGCGCCAGCAGCTTGGGTACGTCTGCACGAGGTGGCTACACCTTC. Its translation: CASSLGTSARGGYTF.

This clonotype has at least ten counts. V is TRBV19 and J is TRBJ2-3; D ambiguous. V was shortened by 3 bases and J by 3 bases, with 16 bases between the two germline ends. This CDR3 is 16 amino acids long. Per the germline V gene, CDR1 is LNHDA and CDR2 is SQIVND (reference sequence). CDR3 DNA sequence: TGTGCCAGTAGTATGGGCGGTCCAACGGCAACAGATACGCAGTATTTT. Translating it yields CASSMGGPTATDTQYF.

The chain employs TRBV19 and TRBJ1-6; D gene uncertain. The V gene lost 7 bases and the J gene lost 4 bases, with 11 bases spanning the gap. Germline CDR1 reads LNHDA; CDR2 reads SQIVND (reference sequence). The CDR3 length is 14 residues. CDR3 coding DNA: TGTGCCAGTAATCTAAAAGGGTATAATTCACCCCTCCACTTT. Translation: CASNLKGYNSPLHF. The full variable domain, rest sourced from reference TRBV19 and TRBJ1-6, is DGGITQSPKYLFRKEGQNVTLSCEQNLNHDAMYWYRQDPGQGLRLIYYSQIVNDFQKGDIAEGYSVSREKKESFPLTVTSAQKNPTAFYLCASNLKGYNSPLHFGNGTRLTVT.

This clonotype has a handful of counts. The rearrangement uses TRBV19 and TRBJ2-1, with D possibly being TRBD1 (5 bases). Germline loops: CDR1 LNHDA, CDR2 SQIVND (reference sequence). The V end was cut by 7 bases, the J end by 6 bases, with 7 bases between. This CDR3 region has 11 residues. DNA for the CDR3: TGTGCCAGTACCACAGGCAATGAGCAGTTCTTC. Amino acids: CASTTGNEQFF.

By its share, this clonotype is medium-sized. The chain couples TRBV6-2 or TRBV6-3 to TRBJ2-7; D assignment may be TRBD1 or TRBD2 (5 bases each). Germline lookup yields CDR1 MNHEY and CDR2 SVGEGT. CDR3 length: 15 residues. V was trimmed by 7 bases and J by 3 bases, leaving 19 bases between them. The CDR3 DNA is TGTGCCAGCAACAAAGGGACCGACGTTATCTACGAGCAGTACTTC. Protein sequence: CASNKGTDVIYEQYF.

This clonotype was observed at least ten times. The rearrangement joins TRBV5-1 to TRBJ2-1; TRBD1 matches 7 bases. Trimming at V came to 0 bases and at J to 6 bases, leaving 6 bases not matched to a gene. The CDR3 has 15 amino acids. Germline V lookup: CDR1 SGHRS, CDR2 YFSETQ. The CDR3, as DNA: TGCGCCAGCAGCTTGGGGACAGGCCCATCCAATGAGCAGTTCTTC. It yields the protein CASSLGTGPSNEQFF.

Concerning this clonotype: This may arise from a read error, as a much more abundant clone is one base away. Given the absence of the conserved phenylalanine or tryptophan at the CDR3 end, a read error is likely. The chain has TRBV7-2 and TRBJ1-6, with D unclear. V lost 4 bases and J 8 bases, leaving 9 bases between the germline ends. Germline lookup yields CDR1 SGHTA and CDR2 FQGNSA. The CDR3 runs 13 residues. CDR3 amino acids: CASSSRRDSPLHS. The CDR3 DNA is TGTGCCAGCAGCTCCAGGAGGGATTCACCCCTCCACTCT.

This clonotype was seen repeatedly, ten times or more. CDR3 nucleotide sequence: TGTGCCAGCAGCCATTACCAAGAGACCCAGTACTTC. It encodes CASSHYQETQYF. The chain recombines TRBV14 with TRBJ2-5; no clear D. CDR1 and CDR2 (germline): SGHDN, FVKESK. The CDR3 has 12 amino acids. The V and J ends lost 3 bases and 0 bases respectively, with 2 bases between them.

In this sample, this clonotype turned up many times. This chain links TRBV7-9 with TRBJ2-5; TRBD1 might be the D (6 bases). The CDR3 is 16 amino acids. From germline, CDR1 is SEHNR and CDR2 FQNEAQ (reference sequence). V was shortened by 7 bases and J by 1 base, with 19 bases between the two germline ends. CDR3 in DNA: TGTGCCAGCACCCTGGGGGCAGGTCAGTTCCAAGAGACCCAGTACTTC. Protein: CASTLGAGQFQETQYF.